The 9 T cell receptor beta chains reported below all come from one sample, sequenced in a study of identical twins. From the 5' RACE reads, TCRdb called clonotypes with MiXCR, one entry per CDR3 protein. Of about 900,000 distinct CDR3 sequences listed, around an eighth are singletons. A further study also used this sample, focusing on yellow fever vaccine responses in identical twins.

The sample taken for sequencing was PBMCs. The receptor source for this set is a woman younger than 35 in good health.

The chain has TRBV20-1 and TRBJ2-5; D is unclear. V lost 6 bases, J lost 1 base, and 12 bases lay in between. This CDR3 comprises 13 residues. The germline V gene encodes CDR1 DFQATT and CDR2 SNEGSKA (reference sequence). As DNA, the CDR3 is TGCAGTGCGACCTCTGGCAGCCAAGAGACCCAGTACTTC. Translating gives CSATSGSQETQYF.

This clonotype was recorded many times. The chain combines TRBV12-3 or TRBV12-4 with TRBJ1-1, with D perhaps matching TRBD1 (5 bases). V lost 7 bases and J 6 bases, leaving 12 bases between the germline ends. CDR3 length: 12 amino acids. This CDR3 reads CASTGGGAEAFF. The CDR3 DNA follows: TGTGCCAGCACGGGTGGGGGGGCTGAAGCTTTCTTT.

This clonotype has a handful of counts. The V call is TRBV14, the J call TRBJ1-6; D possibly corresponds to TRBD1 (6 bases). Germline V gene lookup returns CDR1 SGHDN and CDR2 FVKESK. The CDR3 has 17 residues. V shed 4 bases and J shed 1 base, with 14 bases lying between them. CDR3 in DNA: TGTGCCAGCAGCCGGAGGAGGGGGGCATCCTATAATTCACCCCTCCACTTT. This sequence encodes CASSRRRGASYNSPLHF.

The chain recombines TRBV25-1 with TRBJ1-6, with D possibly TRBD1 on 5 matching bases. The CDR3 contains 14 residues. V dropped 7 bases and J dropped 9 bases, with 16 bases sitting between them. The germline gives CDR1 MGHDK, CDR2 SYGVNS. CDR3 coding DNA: TGTGCCAGCACCCCCGGGACTTTTGGTTCACCCCTCCACTTT. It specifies CASTPGTFGSPLHF.

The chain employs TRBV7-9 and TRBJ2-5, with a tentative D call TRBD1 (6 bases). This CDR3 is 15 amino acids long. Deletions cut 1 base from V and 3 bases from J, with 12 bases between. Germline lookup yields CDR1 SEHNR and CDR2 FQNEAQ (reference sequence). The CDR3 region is CASSLVEGQEETQYF. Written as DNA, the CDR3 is TGTGCCAGCAGCTTAGTCGAGGGACAAGAAGAGACCCAGTACTTC.

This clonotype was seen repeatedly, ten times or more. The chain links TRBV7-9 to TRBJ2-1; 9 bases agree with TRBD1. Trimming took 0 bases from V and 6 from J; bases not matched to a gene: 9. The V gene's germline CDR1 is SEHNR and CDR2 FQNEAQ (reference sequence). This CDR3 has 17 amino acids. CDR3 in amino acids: CASSLARGQGRANEQFF. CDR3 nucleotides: TGTGCCAGCAGCTTAGCGAGGGGACAGGGTAGGGCCAATGAGCAGTTCTTC.

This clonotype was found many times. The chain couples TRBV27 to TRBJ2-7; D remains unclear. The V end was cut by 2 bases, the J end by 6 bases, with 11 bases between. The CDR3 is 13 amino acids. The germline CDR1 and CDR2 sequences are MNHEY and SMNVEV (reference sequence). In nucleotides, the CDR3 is TGTGCCAGCAGTTTACATAGCTGGCCCGAGCAGTACTTC. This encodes CASSLHSWPEQYF.

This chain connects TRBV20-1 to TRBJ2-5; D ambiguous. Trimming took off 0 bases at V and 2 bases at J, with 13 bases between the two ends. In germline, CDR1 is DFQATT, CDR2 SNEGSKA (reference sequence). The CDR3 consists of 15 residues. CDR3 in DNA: TGCAGTGCTAGAGATCTCGGCAGGCATCAAGAGACCCAGTACTTC. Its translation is CSARDLGRHQETQYF.

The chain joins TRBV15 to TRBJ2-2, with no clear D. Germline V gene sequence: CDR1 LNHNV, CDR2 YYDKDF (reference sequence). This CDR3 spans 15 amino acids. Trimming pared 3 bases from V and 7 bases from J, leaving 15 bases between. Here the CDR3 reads CATSRETVGLGELFF. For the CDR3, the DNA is TGTGCCACCAGCAGGGAAACGGTTGGGCTCGGGGAGCTGTTTTTT.